A single sample is the source of the 4 T cell receptor beta chains below, sequenced in a study of blood T cell repertoires in COVID-19. Repertoires were generated with immunoSEQ multiplex PCR, while TCRdb's copy carries only in-frame clones and drops some. The sample has 200,000 to 250,000 clones, around 84% seen once. Input material: peripheral blood. These receptors were taken from a woman aged 18-29 years with acute or convalescent COVID-19.

The J gene is TRBJ1-4, the V gene TRBV23-1; D is unclear. TRBV23-1 is assigned to the ORF class and has an uncertain function. V was clipped by 0 bases and J by 0 bases, with 20 bases between them. The length of the CDR3 is 20 residues. CDR3 sequence reads: CASSQSFGIIELPTNEKLFF. The CDR3 nucleotides read TGCGCCAGCAGTCAATCTTTCGGGATTATAGAGTTACCAACTAATGAAAAACTGTTTTTT.

This chain uses TRBV6-5 with TRBJ2-7; D is possibly TRBD2 (6 bases). The CDR3 spans 13 residues. CDR1 MNHEY and CDR2 SVGAGI come from the germline V gene. Trimming cost V 6 bases and J 2 bases, with 11 bases left between them. The CDR3 DNA sequence: TGTGCCAGCAGGGGCGGGGTAACCTACGAGCAGTACTTC. It codes for CASRGGVTYEQYF.

The chain joins TRBV6-5 to TRBJ1-3, with D uncertain. This CDR3 has 14 amino acids. V was cut by 6 bases and J by 0 bases, with 9 bases left in between. Germline V gene lookup returns CDR1 MNHEY and CDR2 SVGAGI. CDR3 nucleotide sequence: TGTGCCAGCAGGCCCCAGAACTCTGGAAACACCATATATTTT. Amino acid sequence: CASRPQNSGNTIYF.

The V and J genes are TRBV5-1 and TRBJ1-1; D not resolved. The CDR3 loop spans 12 amino acids. Between the trimmed V and J ends, which lost 0 bases and 11 bases, there was a span of 11 bases. Germline assignment: CDR1 SGHRS and CDR2 YFSETQ. The DNA of the CDR3 is TGCGCCAGCAGCTTGGCACCCCCGGAGGCTTTCTTT. Translated, it gives CASSLAPPEAFF.